Listed here are 16 T cell receptor beta chains from one sample, sequenced in a study of cytomegalovirus exposure and HLA in healthy donors. It was with 60 Vbeta and 13 Jbeta primers that the PCR ran. This table comes from immunoSEQ multiplex PCR, and its TCRdb copy is limited to in-frame clones, with some not included. The sample gives 150,000 to 200,000 clones, around 80% of which show up once; 0.65% to 0.85% is in the top ten. Sequencing was carried out using PBMCs. These receptor sequences come from a female donor in good health and CMV-seronegative.

The chain employs TRBV30 and TRBJ1-1; 8 bases agree with TRBD1. V was clipped by 5 bases and J by 10 bases; unmatched bases: 12. From germline, CDR1 is GTSNPN and CDR2 SVGIG (reference sequence). The CDR3 runs to 13 residues. CDR3 sequence: CAWGFGQGSSAFF. The CDR3 DNA reads TGTGCCTGGGGCTTCGGACAGGGCAGTTCAGCTTTCTTT.

The rearrangement uses TRBV5-1 and TRBJ2-7, with D perhaps matching TRBD2 (6 bases). V was pared by 4 bases and J by 0 bases, with 14 bases between. The CDR3 runs 15 residues. Germline CDR1 and CDR2: SGHRS and YFSETQ. The CDR3 DNA reads TGCGCCAGCAGCCCGGGTGGGGGGAGCTCCTACGAGCAGTACTTC. It translates to CASSPGGGSSYEQYF. The full variable domain, its missing parts supplied by reference TRBV5-1 and TRBJ2-7, is KAGVTQTPRYLIKTRGQQVTLSCSPISGHRSVSWYQQTPGQGLQFLFEYFSETQRNKGNFPGRFSGRQFSNSRSEMNVSTLELGDSALYLCASSPGGGSSYEQYFGPGTRLTVT.

The CDR3 coding sequence is TGTGCCTGGAGTGCATCCGGGACAGGGATGATCACTGAAGCTTTCTTT. Translating gives CAWSASGTGMITEAFF. The chain couples TRBV30 to TRBJ1-1; 9 bases agree with TRBD1. The CDR3 spans 16 residues. V lost 1 base to trimming and J lost 4 bases; unmatched junction nucleotides: 10. Germline CDR1 GTSNPN, CDR2 SVGIG (reference sequence).

This rearrangement joins TRBV4-3 to TRBJ2-2; 9 nucleotides line up with TRBD2. The CDR3 length is 13 residues. The germline V gene has CDR1 LGHNA and CDR2 YSLEER. J lost 14 bases, V lost 0 bases, and 4 bases had no gene match. The CDR3 region is CASSQDLGTSLFF. The CDR3 coding sequence is TGCGCCAGCAGCCAAGATTTGGGGACTAGCCTGTTTTTT.

V usage is TRBV29-1 and J usage is TRBJ2-5; 13 bases are shared with TRBD2. The better agreement between TRBJ2-7 and the DNA end casts doubt on the J call. CDR1 SQVTM and CDR2 ANQGSEA come from the germline V gene. CDR3 length equals 13 residues. CDR3: CSVGLAGPYEQYF. CDR3 coding DNA: TGCAGCGTGGGACTAGCGGGACCCTACGAGCAGTACTTC.

The chain links TRBV7-9 to TRBJ2-3; TRBD2 aligns across 11 bases. In germline, CDR1 is SEHNR, CDR2 FQNEAQ (reference sequence). The CDR3 runs 17 residues. The junction had 10 bases not matched to a gene; V was cut back by 5 bases and J by 3 bases. The CDR3 protein is CASSRLTSGSWTDTQYF. The CDR3 bases are TGTGCCAGCAGCCGGCTCACTAGCGGGAGTTGGACAGATACGCAGTATTTT.

The chain employs TRBV30 and TRBJ2-1; 11 bases map to TRBD2. The germline V gene has CDR1 GTSNPN and CDR2 SVGIG (reference sequence). V shed 1 base, J shed 8 bases, and the junction held 4 bases outside the gene matches. The CDR3 has 14 residues. The CDR3 reads CAWSGSGGAYEQFF. CDR3 DNA: TGTGCCTGGAGTGGTAGCGGGGGGGCCTATGAGCAGTTCTTC.

The rearrangement uses TRBV7-9 and TRBJ2-2; maybe TRBD1 (6 bases). Near its end, the DNA agrees better with TRBJ1-3, so the J call may be wrong. CDR1 is SEHNR, CDR2 FQNEAQ, per germline (reference sequence). This CDR3 has 16 residues. This CDR3 is CASTMAGATSGNTIYF. The CDR3 DNA reads TGTGCCAGCACCATGGCAGGGGCTACCTCTGGAAACACCATATATTTT.

The J gene is TRBJ2-5, the V gene TRBV28; 8 nucleotides align to TRBD1. CDR1 and CDR2 (germline): MDHEN, SYDVKM. This CDR3 is 14 amino acids long. The trim removed 9 bases at V and 0 bases at J, leaving 6 bases unmatched. CDR3 in amino acids: CASIQGGNQETQYF. The CDR3 coding sequence is TGTGCCAGTATACAGGGGGGAAACCAAGAGACCCAGTACTTC.

The J gene is TRBJ2-3, the V gene TRBV9; unclear D gene. V was cut by 3 bases and J by 4 bases, with 9 bases left in between. The CDR3 loop spans 13 amino acids. In germline, CDR1 is SGDLS, CDR2 YYNGEE. The CDR3 sequence is CASSDRLADTQYF. The CDR3 DNA reads as TGTGCCAGCAGCGACAGATTGGCAGATACGCAGTATTTT.

V usage is TRBV5-4 and J usage is TRBJ2-7; the match to TRBD2 covers 12 bases. CDR1 and CDR2 (germline): SGHNT, YYREEE (reference sequence). Unmatched junction bases numbered 7, after V lost 3 bases and J lost 3 bases. The CDR3 runs to 16 residues. In DNA form, the CDR3 reads TGTGCCAGCAGCTCCGGAATGACTAGCGGGAGCTACGAGCAGTACTTC. Amino acids: CASSSGMTSGSYEQYF.

CDR3 in amino acids: CASSTLAGGPGNEQFF. CDR3 nucleotides: TGTGCCAGTAGTACACTAGCGGGAGGGCCAGGAAATGAGCAGTTCTTC. This chain uses TRBV19 with TRBJ2-1; TRBD2 matches at 13 bases. V shed 4 bases, J shed 7 bases, and the junction held 7 bases outside the gene matches. CDR1 and CDR2 (germline): LNHDA, SQIVND (reference sequence). This CDR3 region has 16 residues.

The chain couples TRBV4-2 to TRBJ2-1, with D perhaps TRBD2 (6 bases). The CDR3 length is 17 residues. In germline, CDR1 is LGHNA, CDR2 YNFKEQ. V dropped 0 bases and J dropped 2 bases, with 14 bases sitting between them. The CDR3 DNA sequence: TGTGCCAGCAGCCAAGATATGGTAGCGGATACCTACAATGAGCAGTTCTTC. Residues: CASSQDMVADTYNEQFF.

Details on this clone: A junction end diverges from the germline sequence, so it may reflect a read error. The genes are TRBV4-3 and TRBJ2-6; possibly TRBD1 for D (5 bases). The length of the CDR3 is 16 residues. Germline V gene sequence: CDR1 LGHNA, CDR2 YSLEER. CDR3 protein: CASSQNPGSGANGLTF. Written as DNA, the CDR3 is TGCGCCAGCAGCCAAAACCCGGGCTCTGGGGCCAACGGCCTGACTTTC.

The chain employs TRBV7-2 and TRBJ1-3; D not resolved. Between the trimmed V and J ends, which lost 5 bases and 3 bases, there was a span of 14 bases. Germline lookup yields CDR1 SGHTA and CDR2 FQGNSA. This CDR3 has 15 residues. In DNA form, the CDR3 reads TGTGCCAGCAGCCGTGGAGGAACCCTTGGAAACACCATATATTTT. It codes for CASSRGGTLGNTIYF. The full variable domain, rest sourced from reference TRBV7-2 and TRBJ1-3, is GAGVSQSPSNKVTEKGKDVELRCDPISGHTALYWYRQSLGQGLEFLIYFQGNSAPDKSGLPSDRFSAERTGGSVSTLTIQRTQQEDSAVYLCASSRGGTLGNTIYFGEGSWLTVV.

This rearrangement joins TRBV9 to TRBJ2-2, with D tentatively TRBD2 (5 bases). CDR3 length: 17 residues. CDR1 is SGDLS, CDR2 YYNGEE, per germline. Trimming left V 4 bases short and J 0 bases short, with 16 bases between. Here the CDR3 DNA reads TGTGCCAGCAGCCCGAGGGCCGTGATATCGAACACCGGGGAGCTGTTTTTT. Translated, it gives CASSPRAVISNTGELFF.